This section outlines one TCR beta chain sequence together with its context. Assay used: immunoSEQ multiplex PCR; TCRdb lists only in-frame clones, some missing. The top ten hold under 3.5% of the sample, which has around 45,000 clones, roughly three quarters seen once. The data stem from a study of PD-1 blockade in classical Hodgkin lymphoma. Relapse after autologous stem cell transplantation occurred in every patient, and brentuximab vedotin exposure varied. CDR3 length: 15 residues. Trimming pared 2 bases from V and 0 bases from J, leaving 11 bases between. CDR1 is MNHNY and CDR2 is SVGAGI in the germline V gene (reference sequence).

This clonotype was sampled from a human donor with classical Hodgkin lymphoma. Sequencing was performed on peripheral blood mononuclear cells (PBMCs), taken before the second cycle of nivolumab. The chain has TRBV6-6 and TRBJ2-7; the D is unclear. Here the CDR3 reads CASSYQPLDSYEQYF. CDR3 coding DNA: TGTGCCAGCAGTTACCAACCTCTAGACTCCTACGAGCAGTACTTC.